The T cell receptor (beta chain) under discussion was sequenced for a study of CD8 T cells in ankylosing spondylitis (dated by TCRdb to about 2017). Looking at the study overall: The study profiled T cell receptor beta repertoires in healthy donors and ankylosing spondylitis patients to find disease-linked TCR variants. The whole study cohort included 108 healthy donors and 25 ankylosing spondylitis patients. Peripheral blood was sampled, and synovial fluid was additionally collected from ankylosing spondylitis patients. The research as a whole found: In peripheral blood, the disease-linked clones were found at relatively low frequencies and had a CD8+ phenotype. A TCR beta motif made up of several highly homologous amino acid variants appeared to be characteristic of blood from ankylosing spondylitis patients. The disease-linked clones were reported to be significantly enriched in matched synovial fluid samples from ankylosing spondylitis patients. Some TCR beta motif variants had previously been reported in synovial fluid and blood of reactive arthritis patients, which suggested common disease-initiation mechanisms.

This clonotype appeared a few times. Its target antigen remains unknown. It has no much larger one-base neighbor in the sample; base qualities were not kept. Sequencing took place on an Illumina HiSeq 2500. Quantitative 5'-RACE with molecular barcodes was used to prepare TCR beta libraries. On the study's bioinformatics: Disease-linked TCR variants were identified with a new computational method built on a probabilistic model of VDJ rearrangement. TCRdb's own reprocessing of the public reads used fastp at Q25 and MiXCR and kept productive beta chains. Entries that share a CDR3 protein sequence are merged under the most common genes and DNA. The V and J calls shown here were made by TCRdb, not taken from the authors' results. The sample table shows approximately 9,700 distinct CDR3 sequences, and roughly 6.4% are seen once. The ten largest clones take up 41% of the sample. The CDR3 holds 14 amino acids from the cysteine to the phenylalanine. The only DNA kept is the CDR3, 42 bases in frame from the first base. The germline V gene gives CDR1 as SGDLS and CDR2 as YYNGEE. Trimming removed 3 bases from V and 6 bases from J, leaving 12 bases between the germline ends.

Sequencing used blood, either unsorted or a sorted T cell fraction (not recorded which). The chain employs TRBV9 and TRBJ1-4, with an unclear D gene assignment. This clonotype originated in a female donor with ankylosing spondylitis or in good health (not recorded which). DNA sequence: TGTGCCAGCAGCGCCACCGCTGGGGATGAAAAACTGTTTTTT. This is translated as CASSATAGDEKLFF.